These T cell receptor beta chains were read from a single sample in a study of blood T cell repertoires in COVID-19. The repertoire was sequenced with immunoSEQ multiplex PCR; TCRdb's copy has only in-frame clones and lacks some. The data contain about 210,000 clones, about 89% of them singletons. The sample consisted of peripheral blood. Receptors originate from a middle-aged woman with acute or convalescent COVID-19. The CDR3 runs from the conserved cysteine through the conserved F or W.

V gene,J gene,CDR3 protein
TRBV5-4,TRBJ1-2,CASSSGQAINYGYTF
TRBV3-1/TRBV3-2,TRBJ2-1,CASSQREAYNEQFF
TRBV3-1/TRBV3-2,TRBJ2-2,CASSPGQGTGELFF
TRBV21-1,TRBJ1-2,CASSKGGTASYGYTF
TRBV7-9,TRBJ1-6,CASSLSNGQVLHF
TRBV11-1,TRBJ1-5,CASSLSGDQPQHF
TRBV5-1,TRBJ2-2,CASQGISNTGELFF
TRBV18,TRBJ1-2,CASSPDGKGGYTF
TRBV3-1/TRBV3-2,TRBJ1-4,CASRSTPGGAYEKLFF
TRBV2,TRBJ2-5,CASRWLGGQETQYF
TRBV6-5,TRBJ1-2,CASSHYREGNGYTF
TRBV19,TRBJ2-4,CASSIASGGHLENIQYF
TRBV5-1,TRBJ1-2,CASSLATSGQSYGYTF
TRBV3-1/TRBV3-2,TRBJ2-3,CASSQGLAGSDTQYF
TRBV2,TRBJ2-4,CASSPTLLAKNIQYF
TRBV11-2,TRBJ1-4,CASSLVPSGEKLFF
TRBV9,TRBJ1-5,CASNRTGGVPSNQPQHF
TRBV6-5,TRBJ1-2,CASSPRTGGGYTF
TRBV6-4,TRBJ2-2,CASSDSSQVGELFF
TRBV6-6,TRBJ2-2,CASSYSTDTGELFF
TRBV5-8,TRBJ1-4,CASSLGQAGIFATNEKLFF